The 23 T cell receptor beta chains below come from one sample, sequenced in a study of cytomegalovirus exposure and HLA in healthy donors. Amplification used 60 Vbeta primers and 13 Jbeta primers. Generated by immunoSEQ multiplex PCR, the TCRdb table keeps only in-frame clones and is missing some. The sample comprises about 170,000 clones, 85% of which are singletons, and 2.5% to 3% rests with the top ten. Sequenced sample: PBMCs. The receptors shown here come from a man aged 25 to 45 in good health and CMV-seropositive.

The CDR3 nucleotides read TGTGCCACCAAGACGGGTAGCTATGGCTACACCTTC. It encodes CATKTGSYGYTF. This chain connects TRBV10-3 to TRBJ1-2; D is unclear. CDR3 length: 12 amino acids. Per germline, CDR1 ENHRY and CDR2 SYGVKD. Deletions cut 10 bases from V and 4 bases from J, with 13 bases between.

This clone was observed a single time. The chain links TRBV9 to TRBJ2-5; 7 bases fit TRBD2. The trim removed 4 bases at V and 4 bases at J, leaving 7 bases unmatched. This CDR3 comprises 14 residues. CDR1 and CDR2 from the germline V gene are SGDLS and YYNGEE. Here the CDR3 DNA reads TGTGCCAGCAGCATTCGACCTAGCGGAGAGACCCAGTACTTC. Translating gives CASSIRPSGETQYF. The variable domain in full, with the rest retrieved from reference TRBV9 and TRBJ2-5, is DSGVTQTPKHLITATGQRVTLRCSPRSGDLSVYWYQQSLDQGLQFLIQYYNGEERAKGNILERFSAQQFPDLHSELNLSSLELGDSALYFCASSIRPSGETQYFGPGTRLLVL.

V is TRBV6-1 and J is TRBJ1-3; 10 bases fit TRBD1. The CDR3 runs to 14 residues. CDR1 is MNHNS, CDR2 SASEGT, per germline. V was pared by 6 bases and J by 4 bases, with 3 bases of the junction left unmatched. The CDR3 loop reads CASSGQGVGNTIYF. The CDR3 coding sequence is TGTGCCAGCAGCGGACAGGGGGTAGGAAACACCATATATTTT.

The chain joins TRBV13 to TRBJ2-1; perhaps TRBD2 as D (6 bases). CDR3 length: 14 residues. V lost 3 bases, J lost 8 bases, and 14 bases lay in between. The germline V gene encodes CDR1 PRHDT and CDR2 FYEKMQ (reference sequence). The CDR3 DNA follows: TGTGCCAGCAGCTTGGGGGGAAAGATGTATGAGCAGTTCTTC. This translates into CASSLGGKMYEQFF.

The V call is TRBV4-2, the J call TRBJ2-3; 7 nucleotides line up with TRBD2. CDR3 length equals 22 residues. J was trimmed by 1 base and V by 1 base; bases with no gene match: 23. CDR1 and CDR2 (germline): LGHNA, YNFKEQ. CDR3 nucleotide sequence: TGTGCCAGCAGCCAAGGTGCTTTTGTGGGAGGGCCTTCTCGACCGGGCACAGATACGCAGTATTTT. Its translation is CASSQGAFVGGPSRPGTDTQYF.

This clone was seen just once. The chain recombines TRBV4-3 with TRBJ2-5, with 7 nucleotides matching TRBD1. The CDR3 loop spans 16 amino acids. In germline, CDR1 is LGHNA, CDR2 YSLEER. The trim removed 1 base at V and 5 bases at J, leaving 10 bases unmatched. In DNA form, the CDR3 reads TGCGCCAGCAGCCAAGCGCATACAGGGGAGTGGGAGACCCAGTACTTC. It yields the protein CASSQAHTGEWETQYF.

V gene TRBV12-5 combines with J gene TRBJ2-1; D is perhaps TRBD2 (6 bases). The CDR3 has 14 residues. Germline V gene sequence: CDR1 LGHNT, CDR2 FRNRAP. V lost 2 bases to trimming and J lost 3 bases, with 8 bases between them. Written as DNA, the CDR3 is TGTGCTAGTGGTTTGTCGGGGGACTACAATGAGCAGTTCTTC. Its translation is CASGLSGDYNEQFF. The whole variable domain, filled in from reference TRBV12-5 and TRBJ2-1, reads DARVTQTPRHKVTEMGQEVTMRCQPILGHNTVFWYRQTMMQGLELLAYFRNRAPLDDSGMPKDRFSAEMPDATLATLKIQPSEPRDSAVYFCASGLSGDYNEQFFGPGTRLTVL.

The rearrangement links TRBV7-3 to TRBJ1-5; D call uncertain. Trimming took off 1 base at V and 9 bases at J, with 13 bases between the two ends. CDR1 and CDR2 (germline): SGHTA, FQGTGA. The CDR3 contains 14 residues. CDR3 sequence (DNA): TGTGCCAGCAGCTTAAACGGCGGGGTCGGGCCCCAGCATTTT. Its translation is CASSLNGGVGPQHF.

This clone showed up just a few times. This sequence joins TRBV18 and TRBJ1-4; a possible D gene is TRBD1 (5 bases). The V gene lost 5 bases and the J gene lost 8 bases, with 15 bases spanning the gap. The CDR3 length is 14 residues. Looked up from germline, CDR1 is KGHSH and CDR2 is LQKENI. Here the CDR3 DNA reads TGTGCCAGCTCAGCGTCGGCAGGGTACGAAAAACTGTTTTTT. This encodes CASSASAGYEKLFF.

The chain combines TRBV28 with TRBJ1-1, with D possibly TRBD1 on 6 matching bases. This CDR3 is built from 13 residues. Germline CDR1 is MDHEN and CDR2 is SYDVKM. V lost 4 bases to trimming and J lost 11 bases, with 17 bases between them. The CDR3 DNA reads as TGTGCCAGCAGTTCCGGACAGACGATCAGGGCTTTCTTT. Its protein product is CASSSGQTIRAFF.

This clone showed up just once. DNA of the CDR3: TGTGCCTGGAGTGTAGGGGAAAACTATGGCTACACCTTC. Its translation is CAWSVGENYGYTF. This chain connects TRBV30 to TRBJ1-2; the D gene is possibly TRBD1 (5 bases). Per germline, CDR1 GTSNPN and CDR2 SVGIG (reference sequence). CDR3 length: 13 residues. V was cut by 0 bases and J by 2 bases, with 7 bases left in between.

This chain's CDR3 is CSAYRTGINEQYF. CDR3 coding DNA: TGCAGCGCTTATCGGACAGGGATAAACGAGCAGTACTTC. The rearrangement links TRBV29-1 to TRBJ2-7; 8 nucleotides line up with TRBD1. The CDR3 spans 13 residues. V was clipped by 7 bases and J by 5 bases; unmatched bases: 10. Germline values: CDR1 SQVTM, CDR2 ANQGSEA.

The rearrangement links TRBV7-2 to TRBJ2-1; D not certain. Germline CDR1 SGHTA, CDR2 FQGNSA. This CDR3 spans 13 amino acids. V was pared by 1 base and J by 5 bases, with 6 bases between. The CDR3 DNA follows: TGTGCCAGCAGCTTAGGGGCAGACAATGAGCAGTTCTTC. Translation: CASSLGADNEQFF. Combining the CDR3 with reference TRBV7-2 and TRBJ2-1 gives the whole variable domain GAGVSQSPSNKVTEKGKDVELRCDPISGHTALYWYRQSLGQGLEFLIYFQGNSAPDKSGLPSDRFSAERTGGSVSTLTIQRTQQEDSAVYLCASSLGADNEQFFGPGTRLTVL.

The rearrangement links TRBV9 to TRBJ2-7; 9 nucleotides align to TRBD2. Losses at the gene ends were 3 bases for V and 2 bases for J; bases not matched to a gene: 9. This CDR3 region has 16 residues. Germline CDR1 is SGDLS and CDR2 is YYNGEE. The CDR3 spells CASSGTGLAPPYEQYV. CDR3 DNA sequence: TGTGCCAGCAGCGGAACGGGACTAGCACCCCCCTACGAGCAGTACGTC.

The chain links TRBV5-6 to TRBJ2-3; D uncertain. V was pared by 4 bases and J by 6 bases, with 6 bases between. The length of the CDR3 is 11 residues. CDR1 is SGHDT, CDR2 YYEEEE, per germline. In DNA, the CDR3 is TGTGCCAGCAGCGTCCGGGATACGCAGTATTTT. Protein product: CASSVRDTQYF.

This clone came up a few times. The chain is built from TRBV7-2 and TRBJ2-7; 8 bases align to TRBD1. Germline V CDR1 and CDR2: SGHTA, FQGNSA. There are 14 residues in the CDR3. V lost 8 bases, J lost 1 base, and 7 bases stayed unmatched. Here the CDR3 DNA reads TGTGCCAGCGCGGACAGGGTGAATTCCTACGAGCAGTACTTC. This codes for CASADRVNSYEQYF.

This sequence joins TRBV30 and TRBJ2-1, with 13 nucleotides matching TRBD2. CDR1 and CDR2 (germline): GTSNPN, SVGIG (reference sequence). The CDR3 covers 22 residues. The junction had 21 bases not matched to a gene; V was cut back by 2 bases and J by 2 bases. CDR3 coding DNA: TGTGCCTGGAGTAAACCGGGACTAGCGGGAACACTCAAACGGGGGCCCTACAATGAGCAGTTCTTC. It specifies CAWSKPGLAGTLKRGPYNEQFF.

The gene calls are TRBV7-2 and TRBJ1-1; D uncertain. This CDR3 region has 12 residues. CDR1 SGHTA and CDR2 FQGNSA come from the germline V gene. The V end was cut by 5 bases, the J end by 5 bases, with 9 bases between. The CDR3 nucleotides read TGTGCCAGCAGCCCCACTCAAACTGAAGCTTTCTTT. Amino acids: CASSPTQTEAFF.

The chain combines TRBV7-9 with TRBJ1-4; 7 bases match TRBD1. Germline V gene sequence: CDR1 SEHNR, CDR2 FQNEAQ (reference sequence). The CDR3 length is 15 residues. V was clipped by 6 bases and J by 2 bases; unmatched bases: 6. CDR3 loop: CASRRTGSTNEKLFF. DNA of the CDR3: TGTGCCAGCAGAAGGACAGGCTCTACTAATGAAAAACTGTTTTTT.

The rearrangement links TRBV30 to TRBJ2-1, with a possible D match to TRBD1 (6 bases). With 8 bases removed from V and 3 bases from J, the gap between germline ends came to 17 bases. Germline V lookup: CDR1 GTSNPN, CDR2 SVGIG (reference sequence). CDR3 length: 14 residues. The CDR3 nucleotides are TGTGCCGTAGGATTTACCAGGGGCTACAATGAGCAGTTCTTC. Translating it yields CAVGFTRGYNEQFF.

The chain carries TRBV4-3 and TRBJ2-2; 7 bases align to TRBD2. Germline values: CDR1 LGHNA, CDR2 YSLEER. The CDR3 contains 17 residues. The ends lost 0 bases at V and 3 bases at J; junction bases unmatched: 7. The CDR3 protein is CASSQDRPAGYTGELFF. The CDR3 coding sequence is TGCGCCAGCAGCCAAGATCGGCCAGCGGGATACACCGGGGAGCTGTTTTTT.

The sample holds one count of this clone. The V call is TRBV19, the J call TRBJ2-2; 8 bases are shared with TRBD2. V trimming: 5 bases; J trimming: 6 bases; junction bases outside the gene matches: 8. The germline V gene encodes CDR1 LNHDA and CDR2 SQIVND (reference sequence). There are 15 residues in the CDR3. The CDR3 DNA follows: TGTGCCAGTAGTCCCCGGGGTAGCGGGGCCGGGGAGCTGTTTTTT. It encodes CASSPRGSGAGELFF.

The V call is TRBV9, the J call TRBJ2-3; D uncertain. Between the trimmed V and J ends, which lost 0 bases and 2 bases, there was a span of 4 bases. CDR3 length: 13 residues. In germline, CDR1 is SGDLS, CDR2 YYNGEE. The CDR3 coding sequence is TGTGCCAGCAGCGTAGCTGTCACAGATACGCAGTATTTT. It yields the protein CASSVAVTDTQYF.